These 30 T cell receptor beta chains were all obtained from the same sample, sequenced in a study of blood T cell repertoires in COVID-19. Repertoires were generated with immunoSEQ multiplex PCR, while TCRdb's copy carries only in-frame clones and drops some. The repertoire holds tens of thousands of clones, with more than 65% as singletons. Sequencing was carried out using peripheral blood. These receptor sequences come from a human donor in a cohort sampled during active COVID-19.

The chain couples TRBV18 to TRBJ2-1, with 9 positions matching TRBD2. The CDR3 consists of 15 residues. CDR1 KGHSH and CDR2 LQKENI come from the germline V gene. The V segment lost 6 bases and the J segment 3 bases; nucleotides outside the gene matches: 6. The CDR3 coding sequence is TGTGCCAGCTCTCCAACACTAGCGGGCTACAATGAGCAGTTCTTC. It specifies CASSPTLAGYNEQFF. The whole variable domain, filled in from reference TRBV18 and TRBJ2-1, reads NAGVMQNPRHLVRRRGQEARLRCSPMKGHSHVYWYRQLPEEGLKFMVYLQKENIIDESGMPKERFSAEFPKEGPSILRIQQVVRGDSAAYFCASSPTLAGYNEQFFGPGTRLTVL.

V usage is TRBV10-2 and J usage is TRBJ2-7; D remains unclear. V shed 7 bases and J shed 7 bases, with 14 bases lying between them. Germline V gene data show CDR1 as WSHSY and CDR2 as SAAADI. The CDR3 spans 12 residues. The CDR3 bases are TGCGCCAGCACTGACACCGCCCGGGAGCAGTACTTC. Amino acids: CASTDTAREQYF.

As DNA, the CDR3 is TGTGCCATCAGTGAAGTGACTAGCGGAACCACCGGGGAGCTGTTTTTT. Residues: CAISEVTSGTTGELFF. The chain combines TRBV10-3 with TRBJ2-2; 9 nucleotides agree with TRBD2. Per the germline V gene, CDR1 is ENHRY and CDR2 is SYGVKD. There are 16 residues in the CDR3. The junction had 6 bases not matched to a gene; V was cut back by 3 bases and J by 4 bases.

This clone was picked up one time. In nucleotides, the CDR3 is TGTGCCAGCAGCCAAGATCTTAGCGGGATCCAGCAGTACTTC. It translates to CASSQDLSGIQQYF. This chain uses TRBV3-1 (or the pseudogene TRBV3-2) with TRBJ2-7, with 8 nucleotides matching TRBD2. This CDR3 is 14 amino acids long. V was pared by 0 bases and J by 8 bases, with 6 bases of the junction left unmatched. Germline loops: CDR1 LGHDT, CDR2 YNNKEL (reference sequence).

V and J are TRBV7-9 and TRBJ2-4; D possibly corresponds to TRBD1 (5 bases). Trimming pared 5 bases from V and 10 bases from J, leaving 15 bases between. The CDR3 is made up of 13 amino acids. CDR1 SEHNR and CDR2 FQNEAQ come from the germline V gene (reference sequence). The CDR3 sequence is CASSPGQGRIQYF. In DNA, the CDR3 is TGTGCCAGCAGCCCCGGCCAGGGAAGGATTCAGTACTTC. The variable domain in full, with the rest retrieved from reference TRBV7-9 and TRBJ2-4, is DTGVSQNPRHKITKRGQNVTFRCDPISEHNRLYWYRQTLGQGPEFLTYFQNEAQLEKSRLLSDRFSAERPKGSFSTLEIQRTEQGDSAMYLCASSPGQGRIQYFGAGTRLSVL.

V usage is TRBV6-5 and J usage is TRBJ1-6; D may be TRBD1 (6 bases). CDR3 length: 13 residues. Germline CDR1 MNHEY, CDR2 SVGAGI. Trimming took off 6 bases at V and 10 bases at J, with 13 bases between the two ends. CDR3 nucleotide sequence: TGTGCCAGCAGGGACAGTATGGTCTCACCCCTCCACTTT. Protein: CASRDSMVSPLHF.

V usage is TRBV24-1 and J usage is TRBJ2-3; perhaps TRBD2 as D (5 bases). Trimming removed 12 bases at V and 7 bases at J, with 16 bases between. The CDR3 is made up of 12 amino acids. In germline, CDR1 is KGHDR, CDR2 SFDVKD. The CDR3 DNA follows: TGTGCCGCAGGATCCACGGACTATACGCAGTATTTT. This codes for CAAGSTDYTQYF.

The genes are TRBV24-1 and TRBJ2-3, with 8 nucleotides matching TRBD2. The CDR3 length is 16 residues. Germline CDR1 and CDR2: KGHDR and SFDVKD. Trimming took 3 bases from V and 3 from J; bases not matched to a gene: 7. CDR3: CATSDQAGEGTDTQYF. For the CDR3, the DNA is TGTGCCACCAGTGATCAAGCGGGAGAGGGTACAGATACGCAGTATTTT.

This chain links TRBV29-1 with TRBJ2-3; 10 bases fit TRBD1. Germline V CDR1 and CDR2: SQVTM, ANQGSEA. The length of the CDR3 is 15 residues. V was clipped by 5 bases and J by 0 bases; unmatched bases: 5. The CDR3 spells CSVLWTGGSTDTQYF. CDR3 sequence (DNA): TGCAGCGTTCTCTGGACAGGGGGGAGCACAGATACGCAGTATTTT.

The V gene is TRBV18, the J gene TRBJ1-5; D is ambiguous. Germline V lookup: CDR1 KGHSH, CDR2 LQKENI. The CDR3 is 16 amino acids. Trimming left V 3 bases short and J 0 bases short, with 12 bases between. CDR3: CASSPWQATSNQPQHF. In DNA, the CDR3 is TGTGCCAGCTCACCCTGGCAGGCGACTAGCAATCAGCCCCAGCATTTT.

The chain recombines TRBV11-2 with TRBJ2-3; D is unclear. Germline V gene sequence: CDR1 SGHAT, CDR2 FQNNGV. The V end was cut by 2 bases, the J end by 5 bases, with 8 bases between. The CDR3 has 13 residues. Written as DNA, the CDR3 is TGTGCCAGCAGCTTAATCAGAGGAGATACGCAGTATTTT. Its translation: CASSLIRGDTQYF.

The genes are TRBV15 and TRBJ2-3; D is perhaps TRBD1 (6 bases). This CDR3 is built from 15 residues. V was pared by 0 bases and J by 6 bases, with 13 bases between. Germline CDR1 LNHNV, CDR2 YYDKDF (reference sequence). For the CDR3, the DNA is TGTGCCACCAGCAGAGAAGGCCAGGGGTTGGATACGCAGTATTTT. Its protein product is CATSREGQGLDTQYF.

The rearrangement joins TRBV11-2 to TRBJ2-7, with D perhaps matching TRBD2 (5 bases). V lost 0 bases, J lost 4 bases, and 16 bases lay in between. The germline V gene has CDR1 SGHAT and CDR2 FQNNGV. This CDR3 spans 16 amino acids. Here the CDR3 reads CASSLDLAGQDYEQYF. CDR3 nucleotides: TGTGCCAGCAGCTTAGATCTAGCAGGTCAGGATTACGAGCAGTACTTC.

The rearrangement links TRBV27 to TRBJ1-2; the match to TRBD1 covers 8 bases. Germline V gene lookup returns CDR1 MNHEY and CDR2 SMNVEV (reference sequence). V shed 3 bases, J shed 6 bases, and the junction held 3 bases outside the gene matches. This CDR3 has 13 amino acids. The CDR3 DNA sequence: TGTGCCAGCAGTTTCGGCAGGGGGCATGGCTACACCTTC. Its translation: CASSFGRGHGYTF.

The rearrangement joins TRBV2 to TRBJ1-1; TRBD1 aligns across 9 bases. The CDR3 runs to 14 residues. J gave up 5 bases and V 6 bases, and 7 bases lay outside the gene matches. Germline-derived CDR1 and CDR2 are SNHLY and FYNNEI. The CDR3 coding sequence is TGTGCCAGCAGGAGGACAGGGGTGGGGACTGAAGCTTTCTTT. Protein sequence: CASRRTGVGTEAFF.

V and J are TRBV5-6 and TRBJ2-1; perhaps TRBD2 as D (5 bases). From germline, CDR1 is SGHDT and CDR2 YYEEEE. The length of the CDR3 is 13 residues. V was shortened by 4 bases and J by 9 bases, with 14 bases between the two germline ends. CDR3 DNA: TGTGCCAGCAGCCCCCCTACTAGTTCTGAGCAGTTCTTC. Protein: CASSPPTSSEQFF.

V gene TRBV5-4 combines with J gene TRBJ1-5, with D perhaps matching TRBD1 (5 bases). CDR3 length: 15 residues. The V end was cut by 3 bases, the J end by 5 bases, with 15 bases between. Germline V gives CDR1 SGHNT, CDR2 YYREEE (reference sequence). CDR3 protein: CASSSGDESDQPQHF. CDR3 DNA sequence: TGTGCCAGCAGCTCGGGGGACGAGAGTGATCAGCCCCAGCATTTT.

This chain uses TRBV25-1 with TRBJ1-1; no clear D gene. This CDR3 contains 14 residues. Germline V gives CDR1 MGHDK, CDR2 SYGVNS. V lost 7 bases to trimming and J lost 7 bases, with 19 bases between them. This CDR3 is CASTKGRYNGEAFF. DNA for the CDR3: TGTGCCAGCACGAAAGGCAGGTACAACGGTGAAGCTTTCTTT.

The chain uses TRBV28 and TRBJ2-7; weak D call: TRBD2 (6 bases). Germline assignment: CDR1 MDHEN and CDR2 SYDVKM. This CDR3 region has 14 residues. Trimming took off 6 bases at V and 3 bases at J, with 15 bases between the two ends. This CDR3 reads CASSRAGGNYEQYF. CDR3 sequence (DNA): TGTGCCAGCAGCCGCGCCGGGGGAAACTACGAGCAGTACTTC.

The chain couples TRBV20-1 to TRBJ2-2, with 11 bases lining up with TRBD2. V shed 5 bases and J 5 bases; nucleotides not matched to a gene: 7. This CDR3 has 15 amino acids. CDR1 is DFQATT and CDR2 is SNEGSKA in the germline V gene (reference sequence). The CDR3 DNA sequence: TGCAGTGCTCGTGGGACTAGCGGACGAACCGGGGAGCTGTTTTTT. The encoded protein is CSARGTSGRTGELFF.

V gene TRBV18 combines with J gene TRBJ2-3; no firm D call. The CDR3 spans 14 residues. The germline V gene has CDR1 KGHSH and CDR2 LQKENI. The V and J ends lost 3 bases and 3 bases respectively, with 10 bases between them. The CDR3 DNA follows: TGTGCCAGCTCACCCCAGGTTGGGACAGATACGCAGTATTTT. Its translation is CASSPQVGTDTQYF.

This sequence joins TRBV5-1 and TRBJ2-1; D is ambiguous. There are 14 residues in the CDR3. V lost 6 bases, J lost 6 bases, and 16 bases lay in between. Germline V lookup: CDR1 SGHRS, CDR2 YFSETQ. The CDR3 DNA follows: TGCGCCAGCATCCCCGGCGGAGCGAGCAATGAGCAGTTCTTC. This encodes CASIPGGASNEQFF. The variable domain in full, with the rest retrieved from reference TRBV5-1 and TRBJ2-1, is KAGVTQTPRYLIKTRGQQVTLSCSPISGHRSVSWYQQTPGQGLQFLFEYFSETQRNKGNFPGRFSGRQFSNSRSEMNVSTLELGDSALYLCASIPGGASNEQFFGPGTRLTVL.

J is TRBJ1-1 and V is TRBV9; no firm D call. The CDR3 has 14 residues. Trimming took 0 bases from V and 0 from J, leaving 6 bases between them. Germline V gives CDR1 SGDLS, CDR2 YYNGEE. The CDR3 loop is CASSVVEMNTEAFF. The CDR3 bases are TGTGCCAGCAGCGTAGTGGAGATGAACACTGAAGCTTTCTTT.

This chain's CDR3 is CASSFSGVSSYNEQFF. The CDR3 region has the DNA TGCGCCAGCAGCTTCAGCGGAGTTAGCTCCTACAATGAGCAGTTCTTC. This chain links TRBV5-1 with TRBJ2-1; D is possibly TRBD2 (5 bases). This CDR3 region has 16 residues. Germline V gene data show CDR1 as SGHRS and CDR2 as YFSETQ. V dropped 2 bases and J dropped 0 bases, with 12 bases sitting between them.

V is TRBV7-3 and J is TRBJ2-3; 9 bases are shared with TRBD1. Germline lookup yields CDR1 SGHTA and CDR2 FQGTGA. Losses at the gene ends were 5 bases for V and 8 bases for J; bases not matched to a gene: 5. The CDR3 runs 13 residues. CDR3 in DNA: TGTGCCAGCAGCCCGGGACAGGGAGGTACGCAGTATTTT. Protein sequence: CASSPGQGGTQYF. Supplemented by reference TRBV7-3 and TRBJ2-3, the full variable domain reads GAGVSQTPSNKVTEKGKYVELRCDPISGHTALYWYRQSLGQGPEFLIYFQGTGAADDSGLPNDRFFAVRPEGSVSTLKIQRTERGDSAVYLCASSPGQGGTQYFGPGTRLTVL.

This clone is a singleton in its sample. V and J are TRBV4-2 and TRBJ2-1; 9 bases align to TRBD2. Unmatched junction bases numbered 14, after V lost 4 bases and J lost 4 bases. This CDR3 has 18 residues. The germline gives CDR1 LGHNA, CDR2 YNFKEQ. CDR3 protein: CASSLNDLAGVGYNEQFF. The CDR3 DNA sequence: TGTGCCAGCAGCCTCAACGATTTAGCGGGAGTAGGGTACAATGAGCAGTTCTTC.

This chain links TRBV5-4 with TRBJ1-6; possibly TRBD1 for D (6 bases). This CDR3 comprises 14 residues. Trimming removed 0 bases at V and 10 bases at J, with 11 bases between. Germline-derived CDR1 and CDR2 are SGHNT and YYREEE (reference sequence). The CDR3 DNA follows: TGTGCCAGCAGCTTGGAACGGGACACGTCACCCCTCCACTTT. This encodes CASSLERDTSPLHF.

This chain uses TRBV28 with TRBJ2-7; 7 positions match TRBD2. The CDR3 consists of 13 residues. Per the germline V gene, CDR1 is MDHEN and CDR2 is SYDVKM. CDR3 nucleotide sequence: TGTGCGGCCGGGGGAGGGCGAACCTACGAGCAGTACTTC. It translates to CAAGGGRTYEQYF.

This chain links TRBV7-9 with TRBJ2-5, with D maybe TRBD1 (7 bases). The germline gives CDR1 SEHNR, CDR2 FQNEAQ (reference sequence). Trimming removed 1 base from V and 5 bases from J, with 17 bases in between. The CDR3 is 16 amino acids. The CDR3 region has the DNA TGTGCCAGCAGCTTAGTTGGAGGGGGCAGTTCCGAGACCCAGTACTTC. It is translated as CASSLVGGGSSETQYF. The full variable domain, its missing parts supplied by reference TRBV7-9 and TRBJ2-5, is DTGVSQNPRHKITKRGQNVTFRCDPISEHNRLYWYRQTLGQGPEFLTYFQNEAQLEKSRLLSDRFSAERPKGSFSTLEIQRTEQGDSAMYLCASSLVGGGSSETQYFGPGTRLLVL.

Relative to its sample, this clone is medium-sized. The rearrangement links TRBV20-1 to TRBJ1-2, with D possibly being TRBD1 (5 bases). The CDR3 is 11 amino acids. The germline V gene encodes CDR1 DFQATT and CDR2 SNEGSKA (reference sequence). Trimming took off 5 bases at V and 3 bases at J, with 7 bases between the two ends. CDR3 amino acids: CSAPQDYGYTF. CDR3 DNA: TGCAGTGCTCCACAGGACTATGGCTACACCTTC.